This record covers a single TCR beta chain. What antigen it recognizes has not been identified. No much larger clone exists at a distance of one base, and base qualities are not known. These data are taken from a study of blood T cell repertoires in COVID-19 (dated by TCRdb to 2020 to 2021). Background for the entire study: For ImmuneRACE Cohort 3, a participant was defined as recovered based on two consecutive negative NP/OP PCR tests, clearance by a healthcare professional, or resolution of symptoms. Deeply sampled blood TCRbeta repertoires from subjects exposed to, actively infected with, or recovered from COVID-19 were included in the dataset. Nearly every sample came with metadata listing a de-identified subject ID, COVID-19 status, age in years and sex. The prospective study material was composed of cDNA or gDNA derived from T cells, B-cell-depleted T cells, or PBMCs. The repertoires were released in a freely available public database intended as a resource for research on the immune response to SARS-CoV-2. The samples were drawn from the first 160 participants of the ongoing ImmuneRACE study and from some 1,300 subjects provided by 6 global collaborators. Samples covering the acute and convalescent phases of COVID-19 were provided by collaborators in the United States, Italy and Spain. Where available, HLA class I and class II types were obtained from metadata supplied by the sample provider rather than from assay-based typing.

V drops 1 base and J drops 1 base, leaving 10 bases in between. The germline V gene specifies SGHAT as CDR1 and FQNNGV as CDR2. Spanning cysteine to phenylalanine, the CDR3 consists of 15 amino acids. The only DNA kept is the CDR3, 45 bases in frame from the first base. TCRbeta CDR3 regions were amplified from genomic DNA by means of the immunoSEQ Assay, a bias-controlled multiplex PCR. The original pipeline was this. Within the assay, amplification of reference gene primers was used to estimate how many nucleated cells each sample contained. To quantify the absolute abundance of each unique TCRbeta CDR3 rearrangement, sequence reads were collapsed and filtered. For each sample, productive Simpson clonality was calculated as the square root of Simpson's diversity index across productive rearrangements. This is the immuneACCESS table as TCRdb keeps it, with only in-frame sequences that have V and J called. A part of the clones is gone; compared with another copy, unresolved V genes explain less than half, and the rest is unexplained. V and J calls and clone size come straight from that table; D and trimming were deduced from the DNA. The sample includes 250,000 to 350,000 clones, with roughly 91% observed a single time. The top ten hold 2% to 2.5% of the sample.

Participants in the prospective study were aged about 18 to 90 years, lived in 24 United States geographic areas, and enrolled through a virtual design. To assign participants to cohorts, the prospective study relied on clinical history that participants themselves reported in a screening survey and a study questionnaire. In the prospective study, mobile phlebotomists collected whole blood, serum and a nasopharyngeal or oropharyngeal swab from each participant. Prospective study participants could optionally give additional blood draws and questionnaires over an approximately two-month period. Before DNA extraction, blood samples from the prospective study were shipped at room temperature or frozen. Overall study outcomes, separate from this receptor: The quantity of clinical and demographic metadata differed by source and by participant and was supplied without curation.

Rearrangement joined TRBV11-2 to TRBJ1-2; perhaps TRBD1 is the D gene, with 5 bases matching. This sequence was found in an older woman in a cohort exposed to, infected with or recovered from COVID-19 (not recorded which). Sequenced sample: PBMCs or T cells enriched from blood (not recorded which). The CDR3 protein is CASSLVVGGNYGYTF. The DNA reads TGTGCCAGCAGCTTAGTAGTCGGGGGTAACTATGGCTACACCTTC. With all but the CDR3 taken from the reference TRBV11-2 and TRBJ1-2 genes, the full variable domain is: EAGVAQSPRYKIIEKRQSVAFWCNPISGHATLYWYQQILGQGPKLLIQFQNNGVVDDSQLPKDRFSAERLKGVDSTLKIQPAKLEDSAVYLCASSLVVGGNYGYTFGSGTRLTVV.